The next 18 T cell receptor beta chains were all read from a single sample in a study of Graves' ophthalmopathy and Graves' hyperthyroidism. The authors amplified TCR beta CDR3 regions from RNA transcripts. The library came from an HTBI-primed first-round RT-PCR and a second-round multiplex PCR. A single record per CDR3 protein comes from TCRdb applying MiXCR to the multiplex PCR reads. The sample has around 400,000 distinct CDR3 sequences; around 18% are singletons. Sequencing input: peripheral blood. The receptors originated from a woman aged 18 to 35 with Graves' ophthalmopathy.

This clonotype appeared many times. The chain recombines TRBV28 with TRBJ2-7; D not resolved. V was pared by 2 bases and J by 4 bases, with 12 bases between. Per germline, CDR1 MDHEN and CDR2 SYDVKM. There are 14 residues in the CDR3. The CDR3 protein is CASSLRAAIYEQYF. Written as DNA, the CDR3 is TGTGCCAGCAGTTTAAGGGCAGCGATATACGAGCAGTACTTC.

This clonotype occurred once. This chain joins TRBV6-1 and TRBJ2-2; no firm D call. Germline V CDR1 and CDR2: MNHNS, SASEGT. Trimming pared 2 bases from V and 1 base from J, leaving 8 bases between. The length of the CDR3 is 15 residues. DNA of the CDR3: TGTGCCAGCAGTGAAATAAGGAAGAACACCGGGGAGCTGTTTTTT. Translation gives CASSEIRKNTGELFF.

This clonotype was observed at least ten times. The chain combines TRBV27 with TRBJ2-5, with unresolved D. This CDR3 spans 13 amino acids. V dropped 6 bases and J dropped 3 bases, with 11 bases sitting between them. The germline CDR1 and CDR2 sequences are MNHEY and SMNVEV (reference sequence). The CDR3 bases are TGTGCCAGCAGCCCTTTCGAGGAAGAGACCCAGTACTTC. Its protein product is CASSPFEEETQYF.

This clonotype appeared many times. Relative to the germline gene, one junction end is altered; a read error may explain this. V is TRBV4-2 and J is TRBJ2-2; 10 bases align to TRBD1. The CDR3 length is 15 residues. Germline CDR1 is LGHNA and CDR2 is YNFKEQ. CDR3 residues: CASSRGDRGSGELFF. The CDR3 bases are TGTGCCAGCAGCCGTGGGGACAGGGGTTCCGGGGAGCTGTTCTTT.

This clonotype was found many times. V usage is TRBV19 and J usage is TRBJ1-5; D gene ambiguous. Looked up from germline, CDR1 is LNHDA and CDR2 is SQIVND (reference sequence). The CDR3 is made up of 14 amino acids. V was clipped by 1 base and J by 7 bases, with 11 bases between them. The CDR3 sequence: CASSIGGDYQPQHF. CDR3 DNA sequence: TGTGCCAGTAGTATAGGGGGAGACTACCAGCCCCAGCATTTT.

This clonotype showed up just a few times. The chain uses TRBV18 and TRBJ2-7; 7 bases are shared with TRBD1. V lost 4 bases to trimming and J lost 7 bases; unmatched junction nucleotides: 10. The germline CDR1 and CDR2 sequences are KGHSH and LQKENI. CDR3 length: 14 amino acids. The CDR3 DNA follows: TGTGCCAGCTCACGACTGACAGGGTCTGGGGAGCAGTACTTC. The encoded protein is CASSRLTGSGEQYF.

The chain has TRBV6-5 and TRBJ1-3; D gene uncertain. CDR3 length equals 16 residues. The germline V gene encodes CDR1 MNHEY and CDR2 SVGAGI. The V gene lost 0 bases and the J gene lost 4 bases, with 13 bases spanning the gap. CDR3 sequence: CASSYSSTTLGNTIYF. The CDR3 nucleotides read TGTGCCAGCAGTTACTCTTCCACTACCTTAGGAAACACCATATATTTT.

In this sample, this clonotype turned up many times. The V and J genes are TRBV19 and TRBJ2-7, with TRBD2 matching 7 bases. From germline, CDR1 is LNHDA and CDR2 SQIVND (reference sequence). This CDR3 is 14 amino acids long. J was trimmed by 1 base and V by 4 bases; bases with no gene match: 4. CDR3 residues: CASSTASGSYEQYF. The CDR3 DNA sequence: TGTGCCAGTAGTACGGCTAGCGGATCCTACGAGCAGTACTTC.

Many counts were recorded for this clonotype. The chain is built from TRBV5-5 and TRBJ1-1; tentative D call: TRBD1 (6 bases). Trimming stripped 4 bases from V and 3 bases from J, with 10 bases between. The germline gives CDR1 SGHKS, CDR2 YYEKEE (reference sequence). CDR3 length equals 13 residues. CDR3 residues: CASSPGHDTEAFF. The DNA of the CDR3 is TGTGCCAGCAGCCCGGGACATGACACTGAAGCTTTCTTT.

This clonotype was seen ten or more times. The J gene is TRBJ1-6, the V gene TRBV28, with 7 bases identical to TRBD1. The germline gives CDR1 MDHEN, CDR2 SYDVKM. The CDR3 runs 14 residues. Trimming took 3 bases from V and 8 from J; bases not matched to a gene: 4. The CDR3 sequence: CASSFDREDSPLHF. CDR3 bases: TGTGCCAGCAGTTTTGACAGGGAGGATTCACCCCTCCACTTT. The full variable domain, in which reference TRBV28 and TRBJ1-6 provide the parts outside the CDR3, is DVKVTQSSRYLVKRTGEKVFLECVQDMDHENMFWYRQDPGLGLRLIYFSYDVKMKEKGDIPEGYSVSREKKERFSLILESASTNQTSMYLCASSFDREDSPLHFGNGTRLTVT.

There are many counts of this clonotype. The CDR3 coding sequence is TGCAGTGCTCCCCGGACGAGGAACACCGGGGAGCTGTTTTTT. Amino acid sequence: CSAPRTRNTGELFF. This chain connects TRBV20-1 to TRBJ2-2; no clear D gene. Trimming removed 5 bases at V and 1 base at J, with 11 bases between. This CDR3 has 14 residues. The V gene's germline CDR1 is DFQATT and CDR2 SNEGSKA (reference sequence).

This clonotype was found many times. The V call is TRBV27, the J call TRBJ2-5, with 11 bases lining up with TRBD2. The CDR3 is 15 residues long. After removal of 4 bases from V and 1 base from J, the junction contained 2 bases not matched to a gene. CDR1 is MNHEY, CDR2 SMNVEV, per germline (reference sequence). CDR3: CASSSGTSGQETQYF. Written as DNA, the CDR3 is TGTGCCAGCAGTTCCGGGACTAGCGGCCAAGAGACCCAGTACTTC.

This clonotype occurred many times. The chain joins TRBV27 to TRBJ2-5, with D perhaps matching TRBD1 or TRBD2 (5 bases each). V was pared by 5 bases and J by 10 bases, with 23 bases between. Germline V gene lookup returns CDR1 MNHEY and CDR2 SMNVEV (reference sequence). The CDR3 spans 15 residues. The CDR3 spells CASSRGRDGSRFQYF. For the CDR3, the DNA is TGTGCCAGCAGTCGGGGACGGGACGGTTCGCGATTCCAGTACTTC.

This chain links TRBV24-1 with TRBJ1-5, with D unresolved. Germline loops: CDR1 KGHDR, CDR2 SFDVKD. This CDR3 contains 15 residues. The V and J ends lost 1 base and 5 bases respectively, with 11 bases between them. CDR3 amino acids: CATSDLRGCYQPQHF. CDR3 nucleotides: TGTGCCACCAGTGATTTAAGAGGTTGCTATCAGCCCCAGCATTTT.

V usage is TRBV6-2 or TRBV6-3 and J usage is TRBJ2-7; perhaps TRBD2 as D (6 bases). Trimming removed 6 bases from V and 3 bases from J, with 24 bases in between. Looked up from germline, CDR1 is MNHEY and CDR2 is SVGEGT. The CDR3 loop spans 17 amino acids. This chain's CDR3 is CASRHPGLRTGSYEQYF. The CDR3 DNA reads as TGTGCCAGCAGGCACCCGGGACTCCGCACGGGGAGCTACGAGCAGTACTTC.

The chain recombines TRBV6-1 with TRBJ2-7; TRBD2 matches at 7 bases. V gave up 3 bases and J gave up 1 base; unmatched junction bases: 9. In germline, CDR1 is MNHNS, CDR2 SASEGT. The CDR3 is made up of 16 amino acids. The CDR3 is CASSEPTSELSYEQYF. The CDR3 DNA reads TGTGCCAGCAGTGAGCCAACTAGCGAGTTGTCCTACGAGCAGTACTTC.

This clonotype occurred a few times. This chain links TRBV30 with TRBJ1-2, with D maybe TRBD1 (5 bases). V was shortened by 5 bases and J by 7 bases, with 14 bases between the two germline ends. The CDR3 loop spans 12 amino acids. CDR1 is GTSNPN, CDR2 SVGIG, per germline (reference sequence). The CDR3 reads CAWRGLSSGYTF. The CDR3 DNA sequence: TGTGCCTGGCGGGGCCTCTCCTCTGGCTACACCTTC.

This clonotype showed up many times. This chain links TRBV7-3 with TRBJ2-2, with D possibly matching TRBD2 (6 bases). Between the trimmed V and J ends, which lost 5 bases and 2 bases, there was a span of 12 bases. Germline values: CDR1 SGHTA, CDR2 FQGTGA. The CDR3 sequence is 15 residues long. CDR3 DNA sequence: TGTGCCAGCAGCCCCGGGACTTTTAACACCGGGGAGCTGTTTTTT. Encoded protein: CASSPGTFNTGELFF.